A single sample gave rise to the 6 T cell receptor beta chains below, sequenced in a study of OX40 agonist ivuxolimab in advanced cancers. The data were produced by immunoSEQ multiplex PCR, yet TCRdb's version contains in-frame clones alone and is incomplete. The profile covers approximately 60,000 clones, with more than 85% appearing a single time and around 0.63% taken by the ten largest. This sample comprised CD4+ or CD8+ T cells sorted from blood, obtained in a trial of the OX40 agonist ivuxolimab. The receptors come from an adult with an advanced solid tumor such as melanoma, head and neck, liver or kidney cancer.

This clone turned up a few times. The gene calls are TRBV5-4 and TRBJ2-1; D uncertain. The V end was cut by 0 bases, the J end by 4 bases, with 14 bases between. The CDR3 spans 16 residues. CDR1 SGHNT and CDR2 YYREEE come from the germline V gene (reference sequence). Here the CDR3 DNA reads TGTGCCAGCAGCTTGGAAGCTAATACCCTATACAATGAGCAGTTCTTC. This gives the protein CASSLEANTLYNEQFF.

The CDR3 here is CASSYSKGNEKLFF. In nucleotides, the CDR3 is TGTGCCAGCAGTTACTCTAAGGGTAATGAAAAACTGTTTTTT. The chain joins TRBV6-5 to TRBJ1-4; no clear D gene. The CDR3 has 14 amino acids. The germline V gene encodes CDR1 MNHEY and CDR2 SVGAGI. V lost 0 bases to trimming and J lost 4 bases, with 6 bases between them.

The chain uses TRBV20-1 and TRBJ1-1; no clear D. The CDR3 extends over 9 amino acids. Germline loops: CDR1 DFQATT, CDR2 SNEGSKA (reference sequence). V was trimmed by 7 bases and J by 2 bases, leaving 2 bases between them. CDR3: CSGNTEAFF. The CDR3 DNA follows: TGCAGTGGAAACACTGAAGCTTTCTTT.

The rearrangement joins TRBV7-3 to TRBJ1-6; D might be TRBD1 (6 bases). This CDR3 spans 14 amino acids. The V gene's germline CDR1 is SGHTA and CDR2 FQGTGA. The V end was cut by 1 base, the J end by 8 bases, with 9 bases between. Written as DNA, the CDR3 is TGTGCCAGCAGCTTAATAGCAGGGGATTCACCCCTCCACTTT. Its protein is CASSLIAGDSPLHF.

The chain joins TRBV30 to TRBJ2-3; tentative D call: TRBD1 (5 bases). Germline V CDR1 and CDR2: GTSNPN, SVGIG (reference sequence). The CDR3 has 16 amino acids. Deletions cut 0 bases from V and 1 base from J, with 14 bases between. The CDR3 region is CAWSVAGMIRTDTQYF. The DNA for the CDR3 is TGTGCCTGGAGTGTGGCAGGGATGATTCGCACAGATACGCAGTATTTT. Variable domain in full (rest from reference TRBV30 and TRBJ2-3): SQTIHQWPATLVQPVGSPLSLECTVEGTSNPNLYWYRQAAGRGLQLLFYSVGIGQISSEVPQNLSASRPQDRQFILSSKKLLLSDSGFYLCAWSVAGMIRTDTQYFGPGTRLTVL.

This clone was observed once. This chain uses TRBV18 with TRBJ2-5, with D unresolved. Germline CDR1 and CDR2: KGHSH and LQKENI. The germline V and J ends were trimmed by 4 bases and 3 bases, with 9 bases remaining between them. The CDR3 is 13 amino acids. CDR3 in DNA: TGTGCCAGCTCACTCACAGAAAAAGAGACCCAGTACTTC. It yields the protein CASSLTEKETQYF.